The 22 T cell receptor beta chains given below trace back to one sample, sequenced in a study of blood T cell repertoires in COVID-19. This table comes from immunoSEQ multiplex PCR, and its TCRdb copy is limited to in-frame clones, with some not included. This sample has around 250,000 clones, with around 86% found just once. The sequenced material came from peripheral blood. The receptors stem from a man older than 75 with acute or convalescent COVID-19.

This chain connects TRBV28 to TRBJ1-3; TRBD1 agrees at 9 bases. Germline trimming cut 4 bases from V and 4 bases from J; bases unmatched to any gene: 5. The V gene's germline CDR1 is MDHEN and CDR2 SYDVKM. This CDR3 is built from 15 residues. The CDR3 coding sequence is TGTGCCAGCAGTTCCTACAGGGGGCTCGGAAACACCATATATTTT. Amino acids: CASSSYRGLGNTIYF.

This clone has a single count. This sequence joins TRBV5-4 and TRBJ1-2; D gene unclear. The CDR3 extends over 15 amino acids. Trimming shortened V by 4 bases and J by 0 bases, and 13 bases separated the two germline ends. Germline lookup yields CDR1 SGHNT and CDR2 YYREEE (reference sequence). The CDR3 here is CASSPPLSTNYGYTF. The CDR3 bases are TGTGCCAGCAGCCCCCCTCTTAGTACTAACTATGGCTACACCTTC. Filled out from reference TRBV5-4 and TRBJ1-2, the complete variable domain reads ETGVTQSPTHLIKTRGQQVTLRCSSQSGHNTVSWYQQALGQGPQFIFQYYREEENGRGNFPPRFSGLQFPNYSSELNVNALELDDSALYLCASSPPLSTNYGYTFGSGTRLTVV.

The rearrangement links TRBV24-1 to TRBJ2-2; the D gene is possibly TRBD1 (5 bases). The CDR3 is 14 amino acids. The germline V gene encodes CDR1 KGHDR and CDR2 SFDVKD. Trimming shortened V by 9 bases and J by 0 bases, and 10 bases separated the two germline ends. CDR3 coding DNA: TGTGCCACCTCGGACAAGTCGAACACCGGGGAGCTGTTTTTT. Protein sequence: CATSDKSNTGELFF.

The chain carries TRBV11-2 and TRBJ1-2; D unresolved. The CDR3 is made up of 14 amino acids. The V gene lost 0 bases and the J gene lost 0 bases, with 5 bases spanning the gap. CDR1 is SGHAT, CDR2 FQNNGV, per germline. The DNA of the CDR3 is TGTGCCAGCAGCTTAGATAGTGCTAACTATGGCTACACCTTC. It codes for CASSLDSANYGYTF.

V and J are TRBV24-1 and TRBJ1-5; 7 bases match TRBD1. Germline V gene lookup returns CDR1 KGHDR and CDR2 SFDVKD. The ends lost 3 bases at V and 8 bases at J; junction bases unmatched: 6. The CDR3 runs to 14 residues. The CDR3 coding sequence is TGTGCCACCAGTGATCCCCAGACAGGGAAGCCCCAGCATTTT. It encodes CATSDPQTGKPQHF.

This sequence joins TRBV5-1 and TRBJ2-3; 7 bases line up with TRBD2. CDR1 and CDR2 from the germline V gene are SGHRS and YFSETQ. This CDR3 has 16 residues. With V trimmed by 4 bases and J by 0 bases, 8 bases remained unmatched. CDR3 DNA sequence: TGCGCCAGCAGCCTAGGCCGGGGGGTAAGCACAGATACGCAGTATTTT. Translation gives CASSLGRGVSTDTQYF.

The gene calls are TRBV2 and TRBJ1-1; 7 nucleotides agree with TRBD1. The CDR3 contains 13 residues. Germline V lookup: CDR1 SNHLY, CDR2 FYNNEI. V lost 6 bases and J lost 5; bases outside the gene matches: 6. The CDR3, as DNA: TGTGCCAGCAGCTCCAGGGGGGAGACTGAAGCTTTCTTT. It is translated as CASSSRGETEAFF. Variable domain in full (rest from reference TRBV2 and TRBJ1-1): EPEVTQTPSHQVTQMGQEVILRCVPISNHLYFYWYRQILGQKVEFLVSFYNNEISEKSEIFDDQFSVERPDGSNFTLKIRSTKLEDSAMYFCASSSRGETEAFFGQGTRLTVV.

In this sample, this clone turned up a few times. This chain links TRBV5-1 with TRBJ1-1; D remains ambiguous. CDR3 size: 13 residues. V gave up 0 bases and J gave up 4 bases, with 7 bases separating them. Germline lookup yields CDR1 SGHRS and CDR2 YFSETQ. DNA for the CDR3: TGCGCCAGCAGCTTGGGCTGGAGCACTGAAGCTTTCTTT. It codes for CASSLGWSTEAFF.

The genes are TRBV3-1 (or the pseudogene TRBV3-2) and TRBJ1-1, with TRBD1 as a possible D gene (5 bases). CDR3 size: 15 residues. V shed 3 bases and J shed 0 bases, with 11 bases lying between them. Germline values: CDR1 LGHDT, CDR2 YNNKEL (reference sequence). The CDR3: CASSQGPVMNTEAFF. The DNA of the CDR3 is TGTGCCAGCAGCCAGGGGCCCGTCATGAACACTGAAGCTTTCTTT.

The rearrangement uses TRBV27 and TRBJ1-1; 7 nucleotides line up with TRBD1. The trim removed 3 bases at V and 5 bases at J, leaving 3 bases unmatched. CDR1 and CDR2 (germline): MNHEY, SMNVEV (reference sequence). The CDR3 consists of 13 residues. The CDR3 protein is CASSFRRGTEAFF. The CDR3 DNA reads as TGTGCCAGCAGTTTCCGCAGGGGGACTGAAGCTTTCTTT.

This sequence joins TRBV6-5 and TRBJ1-3, with 7 bases matching TRBD1. CDR1 and CDR2 from the germline V gene are MNHEY and SVGAGI. V was clipped by 2 bases and J by 3 bases; unmatched bases: 4. The CDR3 is 15 residues long. The CDR3 is CASSYRQGGGNTIYF. CDR3 coding DNA: TGTGCCAGCAGTTACCGACAGGGAGGTGGAAACACCATATATTTT.

V usage is TRBV27 and J usage is TRBJ2-6; TRBD1 matches 7 bases. The CDR3 is made up of 15 amino acids. Germline lookup yields CDR1 MNHEY and CDR2 SMNVEV (reference sequence). After removal of 10 bases from V and 4 bases from J, the junction contained 10 bases not matched to a gene. The CDR3 nucleotides read TGTGCCACCAAAACCACAGGGGCCGGGGCCAACGTCCTGACTTTC. It yields the protein CATKTTGAGANVLTF.

J is TRBJ2-7 and V is TRBV18, with a weak D call TRBD2 (5 bases). The germline CDR1 and CDR2 sequences are KGHSH and LQKENI. Trimming pared 5 bases from V and 2 bases from J, leaving 13 bases between. This CDR3 comprises 14 residues. In DNA, the CDR3 is TGTGCCAGCTCATCCCGGGAAGGCGCCTACGAGCAGTACTTC. Its translation: CASSSREGAYEQYF. The full variable domain, in which reference TRBV18 and TRBJ2-7 provide the parts outside the CDR3, is NAGVMQNPRHLVRRRGQEARLRCSPMKGHSHVYWYRQLPEEGLKFMVYLQKENIIDESGMPKERFSAEFPKEGPSILRIQQVVRGDSAAYFCASSSREGAYEQYFGPGTRLTVT.

CDR3 loop: CASGGFYEQYF. As DNA, the CDR3 is TGTGCCAGCGGCGGGTTCTACGAGCAGTACTTC. This chain links TRBV27 with TRBJ2-7, with D possibly TRBD2 on 5 matching bases. Germline-derived CDR1 and CDR2 are MNHEY and SMNVEV (reference sequence). The CDR3 contains 11 residues. V lost 8 bases and J 3 bases, leaving 8 bases between the germline ends.

The chain uses TRBV5-4 and TRBJ1-1; D ambiguous. V lost 3 bases and J lost 0, with 9 bases in between. The CDR3 is made up of 14 amino acids. CDR1 is SGHNT, CDR2 YYREEE, per germline (reference sequence). The CDR3 spells CASSSVGVNTEAFF. In DNA form, the CDR3 reads TGTGCCAGCAGCTCCGTCGGGGTGAACACTGAAGCTTTCTTT. The whole variable domain, filled in from reference TRBV5-4 and TRBJ1-1, reads ETGVTQSPTHLIKTRGQQVTLRCSSQSGHNTVSWYQQALGQGPQFIFQYYREEENGRGNFPPRFSGLQFPNYSSELNVNALELDDSALYLCASSSVGVNTEAFFGQGTRLTVV.

The chain has TRBV24-1 and TRBJ1-5; D might be TRBD1 (5 bases). The germline V gene encodes CDR1 KGHDR and CDR2 SFDVKD. Trimming pared 4 bases from V and 4 bases from J, leaving 16 bases between. This CDR3 is 16 amino acids long. The CDR3 here is CATSDGTLGGNQPQHF. CDR3 DNA: TGTGCCACCAGTGACGGGACCCTCGGGGGAAATCAGCCCCAGCATTTT.

This clone has a handful of counts. The CDR3 spells CASSTQGAYNSPLHF. The CDR3 nucleotides are TGTGCCAGCAGCACACAGGGGGCCTATAATTCACCCCTCCACTTT. This chain connects TRBV7-6 to TRBJ1-6; 8 positions agree with TRBD1. Trimming at V came to 5 bases and at J to 2 bases, leaving 2 bases not matched to a gene. The CDR3 has 15 amino acids. Germline V CDR1 and CDR2: SGHVS, FNYEAQ.

This chain uses TRBV27 with TRBJ2-3; the D gene is possibly TRBD2 (6 bases). V lost 7 bases and J lost 0, with 11 bases in between. The CDR3 spans 14 residues. Per the germline V gene, CDR1 is MNHEY and CDR2 is SMNVEV (reference sequence). CDR3 DNA: TGTGCCAGCAAGGCGGGGACTAGCACAGATACGCAGTATTTT. This encodes CASKAGTSTDTQYF.

The chain combines TRBV29-1 with TRBJ1-6, with 9 bases matching TRBD1. Germline V gene sequence: CDR1 SQVTM, CDR2 ANQGSEA. The CDR3 sequence is 13 residues long. V was clipped by 4 bases and J by 9 bases; unmatched bases: 4. In DNA, the CDR3 is TGCAGCGTTGGGACAGGGGTAGGTTCACCCCTCCACTTT. It translates to CSVGTGVGSPLHF.

V gene TRBV2 combines with J gene TRBJ1-5; D gene uncertain. The V gene lost 8 bases and the J gene lost 0 bases, with 14 bases spanning the gap. The germline gives CDR1 SNHLY, CDR2 FYNNEI. The CDR3 consists of 15 residues. The CDR3 coding sequence is TGTGCCAGCTGCTTCGCGGAGTATAGCAATCAGCCCCAGCATTTT. Translated, it gives CASCFAEYSNQPQHF.

This clone was counted only a few times. V and J are TRBV28 and TRBJ2-1; 7 bases fit TRBD1. Germline CDR1 MDHEN, CDR2 SYDVKM. The CDR3 consists of 15 residues. V shed 5 bases, J shed 2 bases, and the junction held 6 bases outside the gene matches. The CDR3 reads CASSEDRQTYNEQFF. The DNA of the CDR3 is TGTGCCAGCAGTGAGGACAGGCAAACCTACAATGAGCAGTTCTTC.

Written as DNA, the CDR3 is TGTGCCAGCAGCTTGGATGCGAATAACTATGGCTACACCTTC. Translation: CASSLDANNYGYTF. The chain joins TRBV5-5 to TRBJ1-2, with D unclear. Germline loops: CDR1 SGHKS, CDR2 YYEKEE (reference sequence). V lost 0 bases, J lost 1 base, and 7 bases lay in between. CDR3 length: 14 amino acids.